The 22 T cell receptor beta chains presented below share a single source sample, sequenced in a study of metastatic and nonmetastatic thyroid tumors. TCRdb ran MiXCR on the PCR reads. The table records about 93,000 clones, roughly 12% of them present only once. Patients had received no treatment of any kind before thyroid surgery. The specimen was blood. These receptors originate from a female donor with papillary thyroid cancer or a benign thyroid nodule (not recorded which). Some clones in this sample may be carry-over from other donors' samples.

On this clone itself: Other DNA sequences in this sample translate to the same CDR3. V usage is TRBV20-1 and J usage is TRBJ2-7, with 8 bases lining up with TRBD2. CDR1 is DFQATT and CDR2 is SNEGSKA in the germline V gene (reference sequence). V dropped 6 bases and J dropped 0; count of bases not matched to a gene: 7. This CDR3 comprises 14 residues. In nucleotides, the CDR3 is TGCAGTGCGCGTACTAGCGGTAGCTCCTACGAGCAGTACTTC. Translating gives CSARTSGSSYEQYF.

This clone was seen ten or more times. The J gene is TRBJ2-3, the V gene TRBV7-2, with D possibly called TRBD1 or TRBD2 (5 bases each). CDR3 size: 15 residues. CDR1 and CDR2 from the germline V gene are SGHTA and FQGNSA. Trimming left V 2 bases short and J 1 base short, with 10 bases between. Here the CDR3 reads CASSLMLGGTDTQYF. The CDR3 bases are TGTGCCAGCAGCTTAATGTTGGGGGGCACAGATACGCAGTATTTT.

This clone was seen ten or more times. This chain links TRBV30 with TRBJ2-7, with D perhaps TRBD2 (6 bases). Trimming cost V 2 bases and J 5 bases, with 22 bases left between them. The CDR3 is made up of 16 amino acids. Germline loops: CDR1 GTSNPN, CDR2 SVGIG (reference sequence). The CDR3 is CAWSPTRRGRFHEQYF. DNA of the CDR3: TGTGCCTGGAGTCCTACTAGGAGGGGAAGATTCCACGAGCAGTACTTC.

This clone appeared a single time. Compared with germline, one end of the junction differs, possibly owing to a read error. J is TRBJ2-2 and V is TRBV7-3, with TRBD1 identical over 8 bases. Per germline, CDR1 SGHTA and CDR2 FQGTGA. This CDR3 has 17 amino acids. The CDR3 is CASSLTRDRTNTVELFF. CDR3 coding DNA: TGTGCCAGCAGCTTAACGCGGGACAGGACGAACACCGTGGAGCTGTTTTTT. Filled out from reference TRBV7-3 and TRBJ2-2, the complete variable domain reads GAGVSQTPSNKVTEKGKYVELRCDPISGHTALYWYRQSLGQGPEFLIYFQGTGAADDSGLPNDRFFAVRPEGSVSTLKIQRTERGDSAVYLCASSLTRDRTNTVELFFGEGSRLTVL.

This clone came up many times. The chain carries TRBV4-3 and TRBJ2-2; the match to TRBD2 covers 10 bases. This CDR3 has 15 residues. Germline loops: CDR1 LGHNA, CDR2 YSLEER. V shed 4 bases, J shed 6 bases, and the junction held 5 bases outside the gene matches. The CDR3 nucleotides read TGCGCCAGCAGCCCAAGAGCGGGAGGGCCCGGGGAGCTGTTTTTT. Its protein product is CASSPRAGGPGELFF.

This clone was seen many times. In DNA form, the CDR3 reads TGTGCCACCAGTGATTTGCCGGGGGCCCTTACAGGGGAGGGTTTGAATGAGCAGTTCTTC. Protein: CATSDLPGALTGEGLNEQFF. V is TRBV24-1 and J is TRBJ2-1; D may be TRBD1 or TRBD2 (7 bases each). Looked up from germline, CDR1 is KGHDR and CDR2 is SFDVKD. This CDR3 is built from 20 residues. V was pared by 0 bases and J by 7 bases, with 27 bases between.

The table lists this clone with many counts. CDR3 region: CASSLGTGSDTQYF. Written as DNA, the CDR3 is TGCGCCAGCAGCTTGGGGACAGGGTCAGATACGCAGTATTTT. V usage is TRBV5-1 and J usage is TRBJ2-3; 8 bases map to TRBD1. Trimming removed 0 bases from V and 4 bases from J; junction bases left unmatched: 1. Germline values: CDR1 SGHRS, CDR2 YFSETQ. The CDR3 sequence is 14 residues long.

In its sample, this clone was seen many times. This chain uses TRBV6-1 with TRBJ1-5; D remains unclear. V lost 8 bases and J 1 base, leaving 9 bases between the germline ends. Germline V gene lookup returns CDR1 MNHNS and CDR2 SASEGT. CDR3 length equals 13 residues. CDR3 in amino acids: CASLTDSNQPQHF. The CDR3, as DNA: TGTGCCAGCCTTACAGACAGCAATCAGCCCCAGCATTTT.

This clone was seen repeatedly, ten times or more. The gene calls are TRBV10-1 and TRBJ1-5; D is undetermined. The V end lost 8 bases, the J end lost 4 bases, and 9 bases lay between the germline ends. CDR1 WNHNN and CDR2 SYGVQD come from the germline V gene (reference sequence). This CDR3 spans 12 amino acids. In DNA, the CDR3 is TGCGCCAGCGGGCCAAATAATCAGCCCCAGCATTTT. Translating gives CASGPNNQPQHF.

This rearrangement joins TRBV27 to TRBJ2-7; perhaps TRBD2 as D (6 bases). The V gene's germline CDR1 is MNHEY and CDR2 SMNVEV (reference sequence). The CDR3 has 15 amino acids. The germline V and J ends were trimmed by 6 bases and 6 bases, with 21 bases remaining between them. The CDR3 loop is CASRPIAESSLEQYF. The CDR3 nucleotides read TGTGCCAGCAGACCCATAGCGGAGTCCTCTCTCGAGCAGTACTTC.

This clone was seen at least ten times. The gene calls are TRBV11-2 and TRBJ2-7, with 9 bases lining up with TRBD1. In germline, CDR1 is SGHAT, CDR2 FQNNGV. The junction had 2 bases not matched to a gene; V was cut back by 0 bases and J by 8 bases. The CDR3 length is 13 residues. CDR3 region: CASSLEQGAKQYF. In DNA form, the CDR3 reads TGTGCCAGCAGCTTAGAACAGGGGGCTAAGCAGTACTTC.

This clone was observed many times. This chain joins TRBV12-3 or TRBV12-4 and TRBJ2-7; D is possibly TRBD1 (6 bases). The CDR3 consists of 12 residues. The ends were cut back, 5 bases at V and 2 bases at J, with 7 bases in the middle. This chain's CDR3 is CASSQGTYEQYF. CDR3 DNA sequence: TGTGCCAGCAGTCAGGGGACCTACGAGCAGTACTTC.

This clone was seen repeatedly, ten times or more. This CDR3 reads CASSSPTGRANYGYTF. CDR3 bases: TGTGCCAGCAGCTCTCCGACAGGGCGCGCTAACTATGGCTACACCTTC. This sequence joins TRBV9 and TRBJ1-2; 7 nucleotides match TRBD1. V shed 4 bases, J shed 0 bases, and the junction held 9 bases outside the gene matches. This CDR3 has 16 amino acids. Germline CDR1 SGDLS, CDR2 YYNGEE.

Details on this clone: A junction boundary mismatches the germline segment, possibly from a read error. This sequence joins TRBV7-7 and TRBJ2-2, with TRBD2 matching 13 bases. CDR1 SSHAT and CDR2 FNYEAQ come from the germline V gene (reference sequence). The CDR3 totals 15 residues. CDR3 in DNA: TGTGCTAGCAGCCACGGGACTAGCGGGATGGGGGAGCTGTTTTTT. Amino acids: CASSHGTSGMGELFF.

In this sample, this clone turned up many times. The CDR3 sequence is CASSVGTALNQPQHF. The CDR3 nucleotides are TGTGCCAGCAGCGTTGGGACAGCGCTCAATCAGCCCCAGCATTTT. The chain employs TRBV5-5 and TRBJ1-5; TRBD1 matches 7 bases. CDR1 and CDR2 (germline): SGHKS, YYEKEE (reference sequence). V was pared by 4 bases and J by 3 bases, with 7 bases of the junction left unmatched. The CDR3 extends over 15 amino acids.

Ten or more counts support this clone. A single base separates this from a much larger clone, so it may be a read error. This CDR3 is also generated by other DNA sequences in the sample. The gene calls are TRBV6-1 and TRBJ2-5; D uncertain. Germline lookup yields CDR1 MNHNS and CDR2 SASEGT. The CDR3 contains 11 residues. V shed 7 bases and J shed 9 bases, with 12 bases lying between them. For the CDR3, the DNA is TGTGCCAGCATGAAGGAGAGAGCCCAGTACTTC. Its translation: CASMKERAQYF.

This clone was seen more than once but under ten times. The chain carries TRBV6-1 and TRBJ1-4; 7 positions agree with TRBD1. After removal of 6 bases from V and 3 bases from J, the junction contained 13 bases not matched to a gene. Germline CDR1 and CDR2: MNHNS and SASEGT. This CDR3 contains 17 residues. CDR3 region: CASSHRGQVKPNEKLFF. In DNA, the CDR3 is TGTGCCAGCAGCCACAGGGGCCAGGTGAAACCTAATGAAAAACTGTTTTTT.

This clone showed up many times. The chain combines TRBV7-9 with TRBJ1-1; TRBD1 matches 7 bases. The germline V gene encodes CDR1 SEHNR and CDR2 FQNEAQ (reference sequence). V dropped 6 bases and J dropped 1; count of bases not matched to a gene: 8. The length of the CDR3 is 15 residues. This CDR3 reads CASRTNRGANTEAFF. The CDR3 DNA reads TGTGCCAGCAGGACGAACAGGGGTGCGAACACTGAAGCTTTCTTT.

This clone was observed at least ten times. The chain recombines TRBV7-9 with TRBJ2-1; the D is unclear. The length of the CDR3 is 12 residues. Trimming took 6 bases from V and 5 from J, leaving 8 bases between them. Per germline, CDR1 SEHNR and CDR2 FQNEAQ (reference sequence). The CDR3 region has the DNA TGTGCCAGCAGTCAGGCAAACAATGAGCAGTTCTTC. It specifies CASSQANNEQFF.

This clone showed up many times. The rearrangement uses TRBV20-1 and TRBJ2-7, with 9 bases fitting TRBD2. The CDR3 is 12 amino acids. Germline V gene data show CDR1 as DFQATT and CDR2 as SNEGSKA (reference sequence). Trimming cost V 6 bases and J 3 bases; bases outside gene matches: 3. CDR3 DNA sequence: TGCAGTGCGCAGACTAGCGGCTACGAGCAGTACTTC. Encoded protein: CSAQTSGYEQYF.

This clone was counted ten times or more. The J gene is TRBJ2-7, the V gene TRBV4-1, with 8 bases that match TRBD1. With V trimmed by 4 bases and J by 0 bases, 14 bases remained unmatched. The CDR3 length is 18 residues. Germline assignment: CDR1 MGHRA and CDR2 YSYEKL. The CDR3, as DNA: TGCGCCAGCAGCCGGGAACAGGGGATGGACAGGGACTCCTACGAGCAGTACTTC. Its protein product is CASSREQGMDRDSYEQYF.

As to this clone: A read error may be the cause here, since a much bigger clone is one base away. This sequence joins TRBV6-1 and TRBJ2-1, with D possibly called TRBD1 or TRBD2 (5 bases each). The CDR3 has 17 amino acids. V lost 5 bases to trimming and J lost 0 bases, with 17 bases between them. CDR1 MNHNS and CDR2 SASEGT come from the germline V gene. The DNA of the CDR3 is TGTGCCAGCAGTAGAACCAGGACACGGGGCTCCTACAATGAGCAGTTCTTC. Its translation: CASSRTRTRGSYNEQFF.